This T cell receptor (beta chain) was documented in a study of T cell responses to AZD1222 COVID-19 vaccine. The study's findings and limits: Scientists sampled the repertoires only once the peak T cell response had passed. Following two doses of AZD1222, Spike-specific TCR breadth and depth rose.

Assay used: immunoSEQ multiplex PCR; TCRdb lists only in-frame clones, some missing. The data contain fewer than 200,000 clones, roughly 90% of them singletons. Note on this clone: Its specificity is unknown.

Here the sequenced sample was peripheral blood, taken 28 days after the second AZD1222 dose. This TCR derives from an adult who received the AZD1222 COVID-19 vaccine.

CDR3 in DNA: TGTGCCAGTAGTACGATAGCGGGGTTAACCTACGAGCAGTACTTC. Its translation is CASSTIAGLTYEQYF. The rearrangement links TRBV19 to TRBJ2-7, with 8 positions matching TRBD2. V lost 4 bases, J lost 2 bases, and 7 bases stayed unmatched. The CDR3 consists of 15 residues. Germline CDR1 is LNHDA and CDR2 is SQIVND (reference sequence).